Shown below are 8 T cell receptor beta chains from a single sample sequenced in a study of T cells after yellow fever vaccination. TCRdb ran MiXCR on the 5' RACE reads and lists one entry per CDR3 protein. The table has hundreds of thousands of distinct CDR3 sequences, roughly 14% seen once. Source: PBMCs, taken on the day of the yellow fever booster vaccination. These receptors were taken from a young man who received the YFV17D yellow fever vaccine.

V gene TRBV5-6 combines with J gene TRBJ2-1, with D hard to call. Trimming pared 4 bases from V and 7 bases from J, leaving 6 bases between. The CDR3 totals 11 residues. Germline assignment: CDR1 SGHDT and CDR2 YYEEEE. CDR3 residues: CASSEQNEQFF. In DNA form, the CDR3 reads TGTGCCAGCAGCGAGCAAAATGAGCAGTTCTTC.

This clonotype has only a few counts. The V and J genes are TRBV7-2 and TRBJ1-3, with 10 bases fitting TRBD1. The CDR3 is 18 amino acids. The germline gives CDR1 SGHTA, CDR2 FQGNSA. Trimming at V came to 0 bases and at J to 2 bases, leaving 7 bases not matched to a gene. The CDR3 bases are TGTGCCAGCAGCTTAGCCCCTCCGGGACAGGGGACTGGAAACACCATATATTTT. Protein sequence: CASSLAPPGQGTGNTIYF.

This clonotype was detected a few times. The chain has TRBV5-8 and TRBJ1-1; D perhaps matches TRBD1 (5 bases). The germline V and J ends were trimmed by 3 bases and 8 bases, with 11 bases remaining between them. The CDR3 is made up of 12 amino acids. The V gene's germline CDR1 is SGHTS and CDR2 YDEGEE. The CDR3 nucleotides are TGTGCCAGCAGCTGGGGCCGATGGGAAGCTTTCTTT. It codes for CASSWGRWEAFF.

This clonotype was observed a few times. As DNA, the CDR3 is TGTGCCAGCAGCGCGGGGGGGGGTAGCCTTCTCTACAATGAGCAGTTCTTC. Encoded protein: CASSAGGGSLLYNEQFF. This sequence joins TRBV9 and TRBJ2-1; 8 nucleotides agree with TRBD2. The CDR3 covers 17 residues. The germline gives CDR1 SGDLS, CDR2 YYNGEE. With 3 bases clipped from V and 3 bases from J, the junction kept 11 bases outside the gene matches.

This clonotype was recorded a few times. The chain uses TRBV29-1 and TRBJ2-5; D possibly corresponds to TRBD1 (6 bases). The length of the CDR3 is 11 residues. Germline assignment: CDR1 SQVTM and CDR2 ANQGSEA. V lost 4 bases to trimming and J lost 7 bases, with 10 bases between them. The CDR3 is CSVGQAGTQYF. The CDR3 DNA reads TGCAGCGTTGGACAGGCCGGGACCCAGTACTTC.

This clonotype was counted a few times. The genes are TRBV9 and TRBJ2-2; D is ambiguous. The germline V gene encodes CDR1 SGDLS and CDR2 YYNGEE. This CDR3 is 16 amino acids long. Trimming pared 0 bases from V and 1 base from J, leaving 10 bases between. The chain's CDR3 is CASSVVAAQNTGELFF. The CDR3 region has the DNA TGTGCCAGCAGCGTAGTGGCGGCCCAGAACACCGGGGAGCTGTTTTTT.

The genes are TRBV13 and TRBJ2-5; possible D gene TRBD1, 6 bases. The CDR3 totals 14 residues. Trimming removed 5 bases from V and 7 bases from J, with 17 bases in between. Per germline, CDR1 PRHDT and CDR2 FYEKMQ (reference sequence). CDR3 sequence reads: CASSQGRRLRTQYF. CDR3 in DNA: TGTGCCAGCAGCCAGGGGCGCAGATTGAGGACCCAGTACTTC. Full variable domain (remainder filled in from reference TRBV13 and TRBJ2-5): AAGVIQSPRHLIKEKRETATLKCYPIPRHDTVYWYQQGPGQDPQFLISFYEKMQSDKGSIPDRFSAQQFSDYHSELNMSSLELGDSALYFCASSQGRRLRTQYFGPGTRLLVL.

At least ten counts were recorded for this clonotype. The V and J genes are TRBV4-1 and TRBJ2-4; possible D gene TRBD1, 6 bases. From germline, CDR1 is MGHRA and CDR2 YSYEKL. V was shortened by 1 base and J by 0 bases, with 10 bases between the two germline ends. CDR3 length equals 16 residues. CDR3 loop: CASSQVGQLAKNIQYF. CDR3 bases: TGCGCCAGCAGCCAAGTTGGACAGCTAGCCAAAAACATTCAGTACTTC.